Following are 12 T cell receptor beta chains from one sample sequenced in a study of OX40 agonist ivuxolimab in advanced cancers. Measured with immunoSEQ multiplex PCR; TCRdb has only the in-frame clones, and not every one. The sample holds tens of thousands of clones, 90% to 95% seen once. The sample in question was CD4+ or CD8+ T cells sorted from blood, obtained in a trial of the OX40 agonist ivuxolimab. These receptors were taken from an adult with an advanced solid tumor such as melanoma, head and neck, liver or kidney cancer.

The V gene is TRBV19, the J gene TRBJ1-5; no clear D. This CDR3 region has 15 residues. The germline CDR1 and CDR2 sequences are LNHDA and SQIVND (reference sequence). Trimming removed 7 bases at V and 0 bases at J, with 13 bases between. The CDR3 here is CASIPAVNSNQPQHF. The CDR3 bases are TGTGCCAGTATCCCCGCCGTGAATAGCAATCAGCCCCAGCATTTT. Full variable domain (rest looked up from reference TRBV19 and TRBJ1-5): DGGITQSPKYLFRKEGQNVTLSCEQNLNHDAMYWYRQDPGQGLRLIYYSQIVNDFQKGDIAEGYSVSREKKESFPLTVTSAQKNPTAFYLCASIPAVNSNQPQHFGDGTRLSIL.

CDR3 loop: CASSEERSSQETQYF. The CDR3, as DNA: TGTGCCAGCTCGGAAGAGCGGAGCTCCCAAGAGACCCAGTACTTC. The chain joins TRBV18 to TRBJ2-5, with a possible D match to TRBD2 (5 bases). CDR1 and CDR2 (germline): KGHSH, LQKENI. This CDR3 region has 15 residues. Trimming shortened V by 6 bases and J by 1 base, and 15 bases separated the two germline ends.

The chain employs TRBV18 and TRBJ2-3, with TRBD1 matching over 8 bases. Losses at the gene ends were 0 bases for V and 5 bases for J; bases not matched to a gene: 4. The V gene's germline CDR1 is KGHSH and CDR2 LQKENI. This CDR3 has 15 residues. CDR3 sequence (DNA): TGTGCCAGCTCACCACCTCAGGGGGCGAAAGATACGCAGTATTTT. Amino acid sequence: CASSPPQGAKDTQYF.

This sequence joins TRBV6-5 and TRBJ2-7, with TRBD1 matching 7 bases. The CDR3 extends over 15 amino acids. Trimming removed 5 bases from V and 0 bases from J; junction bases left unmatched: 7. Per germline, CDR1 MNHEY and CDR2 SVGAGI. DNA for the CDR3: TGTGCCAGCAGTCGGACAGGTCTGGGCTCCTACGAGCAGTACTTC. Encoded protein: CASSRTGLGSYEQYF.

The chain links TRBV2 to TRBJ2-3; no clear D. Trimming removed 2 bases from V and 6 bases from J, with 9 bases in between. The CDR3 totals 13 residues. Germline CDR1 SNHLY, CDR2 FYNNEI. CDR3 nucleotides: TGTGCCAGCAGTGAAAAAATGCGGGATACGCAGTATTTT. Protein: CASSEKMRDTQYF. The full variable domain, rest sourced from reference TRBV2 and TRBJ2-3, is EPEVTQTPSHQVTQMGQEVILRCVPISNHLYFYWYRQILGQKVEFLVSFYNNEISEKSEIFDDQFSVERPDGSNFTLKIRSTKLEDSAMYFCASSEKMRDTQYFGPGTRLTVL.

This clone was seen only once. The chain employs TRBV28 and TRBJ2-7; 10 nucleotides align to TRBD1. The ends lost 6 bases at V and 3 bases at J; junction bases unmatched: 5. The CDR3 loop spans 14 amino acids. Germline loops: CDR1 MDHEN, CDR2 SYDVKM. The CDR3 spells CASSLGQGGYEQYF. CDR3 coding DNA: TGTGCCAGCAGCCTCGGACAGGGGGGCTACGAGCAGTACTTC.

This chain uses TRBV21-1 with TRBJ1-3. TRBV21-1 is an annotated pseudogene. CDR3 size: 16 residues. CDR3 DNA sequence: TGTGCCAGCAGCAACCAAAGGCCTTGGATCGGGAACACCATATATTTT. It encodes CASSNQRPWIGNTIYF.

V usage is TRBV7-2 and J usage is TRBJ2-5; weak D call: TRBD2 (6 bases). V lost 0 bases, J lost 7 bases, and 9 bases lay in between. Looked up from germline, CDR1 is SGHTA and CDR2 is FQGNSA. The CDR3 covers 13 residues. CDR3 DNA: TGTGCCAGCAGCTTAGCGGAGGGAAGGACCCAGTACTTC. As protein: CASSLAEGRTQYF. Variable domain in full (rest from reference TRBV7-2 and TRBJ2-5): GAGVSQSPSNKVTEKGKDVELRCDPISGHTALYWYRQSLGQGLEFLIYFQGNSAPDKSGLPSDRFSAERTGGSVSTLTIQRTQQEDSAVYLCASSLAEGRTQYFGPGTRLLVL.

The rearrangement uses TRBV19 and TRBJ1-5, with D possibly being TRBD1 (5 bases). The CDR3 spans 15 residues. Germline CDR1 LNHDA, CDR2 SQIVND (reference sequence). The V end lost 7 bases, the J end lost 4 bases, and 17 bases lay between the germline ends. CDR3 region: CASIGTGLPNQPQHF. In nucleotides, the CDR3 is TGTGCCAGTATCGGAACGGGGCTTCCGAATCAGCCCCAGCATTTT. The complete variable domain, with remaining parts taken from reference TRBV19 and TRBJ1-5, reads DGGITQSPKYLFRKEGQNVTLSCEQNLNHDAMYWYRQDPGQGLRLIYYSQIVNDFQKGDIAEGYSVSREKKESFPLTVTSAQKNPTAFYLCASIGTGLPNQPQHFGDGTRLSIL.

The chain links TRBV5-1 to TRBJ1-1; TRBD1 might be the D (5 bases). Trimming stripped 6 bases from V and 0 bases from J, with 9 bases between. CDR3 length: 13 residues. Germline CDR1 SGHRS, CDR2 YFSETQ. CDR3 nucleotides: TGCGCCAGCACGGGACGGTTGAACACTGAAGCTTTCTTT. Amino acid sequence: CASTGRLNTEAFF.

This rearrangement joins TRBV28 to TRBJ2-6; no clear D. The CDR3 runs to 14 residues. Trimming cost V 1 base and J 1 base, with 2 bases left between them. Germline V gene data show CDR1 as MDHEN and CDR2 as SYDVKM. The CDR3 loop is CASSLLSGANVLTF. The CDR3 nucleotides are TGTGCCAGCAGTTTATTATCTGGGGCCAACGTCCTGACTTTC.

This chain links TRBV7-3 with TRBJ2-2; D remains ambiguous. The CDR3 is 14 amino acids. V lost 2 bases to trimming and J lost 6 bases, with 10 bases between them. Germline assignment: CDR1 SGHTA and CDR2 FQGTGA. The CDR3 nucleotides read TGTGCCAGCAGCTTAGGTAGCAGCCCCGGGGAGCTGTTTTTT. As protein: CASSLGSSPGELFF. Using reference TRBV7-3 and TRBJ2-2 for the parts outside the CDR3, the full variable domain is GAGVSQTPSNKVTEKGKYVELRCDPISGHTALYWYRQSLGQGPEFLIYFQGTGAADDSGLPNDRFFAVRPEGSVSTLKIQRTERGDSAVYLCASSLGSSPGELFFGEGSRLTVL.